The clone carrying this T cell receptor (beta chain) was observed at least ten times. Its antigen is unidentified. Amplified material comprised TCR beta CDR3 regions derived from RNA transcripts. In the first round, RT-PCR was carried out with HTBI primers, and a multiplex PCR formed the second round. One entry per CDR3 protein results from TCRdb running MiXCR on the multiplex PCR reads. Found here are 200,000 to 250,000 distinct CDR3 sequences, 25% to 35% of them singletons; the top ten hold 9.1%. Trimming pared 8 bases from V and 1 base from J, leaving 14 bases between. Germline V lookup: CDR1 MNHEY, CDR2 SVGEGT. This CDR3 has 14 residues. The entry originates in a study of Graves' ophthalmopathy and Graves' hyperthyroidism. Study conclusions and caveats: Most expanded thyroid clonotypes above 0.001 frequency also appeared in blood.

The evidence that diagnosis relied on was clinical symptoms, serum thyroxine, TRAb, thyroid ultrasound and orbital computed tomography. The source of this sequence is a man aged 50 to 60 with Graves' ophthalmopathy. The V and J genes are TRBV6-2 or TRBV6-3 and TRBJ1-1, with a possible D match to TRBD1 (6 bases). Sample: peripheral blood. CDR3 loop: CASGTGTTNTEAFF. DNA of the CDR3: TGTGCCAGCGGTACCGGGACAACGAACACTGAAGCTTTCTTT.